Reported below is one TCR beta chain. CDR1 and CDR2 from the germline V gene are ENHRY and SYGVKD. V trimming: 6 bases; J trimming: 9 bases; junction bases outside the gene matches: 3. The CDR3 runs to 12 residues. The data are from a study of PD-L1 blockade in urothelial cancer. Patient sample counts ranged from 1 to 8, pretreatment and on-treatment. Added to each PCR by spiking were synthetic TCR analog templates. Profiling relied on immunoSEQ multiplex PCR, and the TCRdb table lists in-frame clones only, not all of them. The sample shows roughly 50,000 clones, about 72% of them seen only once. The V gene is TRBV10-3, the J gene TRBJ2-1; 9 bases are a match to TRBD1. The clonotype comes from a man aged 70 or older with urothelial cancer. Specimen: PBMCs, collected around atezolizumab (anti-PD-L1) treatment. The CDR3 sequence is CAISATGGEQFF. As DNA, the CDR3 is TGTGCCATCAGCGCGACAGGGGGTGAGCAGTTCTTC.